The subject of this entry is one T cell receptor (beta chain). Its antigen remains undetermined. Base qualities are not provided; no much larger clone lies one nucleotide away. The germline V gene (reference sequence) yields LGHDT for CDR1 and YNNKEL for CDR2. V is pared back by 3 bases and J by 2 bases, with 20 bases lying between the germline termini. From its cysteine to its phenylalanine, the CDR3 spans 18 amino acids. The sequence is cut down to CDR3 DNA, 54 bases in frame from base 1. Whole blood was collected in K2EDTA tubes by collaborating institutions according to the institutions' own protocols. For TCRbeta analysis, collaborator samples were shipped as frozen whole blood, as isolated PBMCs, or as DNA extracted from either sample type. This sample is part of a study of blood T cell repertoires in COVID-19 (dated by TCRdb to the early 2020s). In terms of the full investigation: The collaborator samples originated in the United States, Italy and Spain and spanned the acute and convalescent phases of COVID-19. The prospective study material was composed of cDNA or gDNA derived from T cells, B-cell-depleted T cells, or PBMCs. The dataset comprised deeply sampled blood TCRbeta repertoires from subjects exposed to, actively infected with, or recovered from COVID-19. A freely available public database, intended as a resource for researchers studying the immune response to SARS-CoV-2, is where the repertoires were released. The samples were drawn from the first 160 participants of the ongoing ImmuneRACE study and from under 1,500 subjects provided by 6 global collaborators. A de-identified subject ID, COVID-19 status, age in years and sex were almost always included in the sample metadata. Where HLA class I and class II types were available, the types were taken from metadata supplied by the sample provider, not from assay-based typing.

The investigation overall reported the following: The amount of clinical and demographic metadata varied by source and participant and was provided uncurated.

The immunoSEQ Assay, a bias-controlled multiplex PCR, was used to amplify TCRbeta CDR3 regions from genomic DNA. From the authors' description of their analysis: The number of nucleated cells in each sample was estimated by amplification of reference gene primers within the assay. To quantify the absolute abundance of each unique TCRbeta CDR3 rearrangement, sequence reads were collapsed and filtered. For each sample, productive Simpson clonality was calculated as the square root of Simpson's diversity index over productive rearrangements. This immuneACCESS table, as held by TCRdb, lists in-frame sequences with V and J called but not all clones. Of the missing ones, under half trace to an unresolved V gene in checked studies; the others have no known cause. Clone size and V and J calls were adopted from that table, with D and trimming inferred from the DNA. The sample table holds roughly 120,000 clones, of which about 80% were seen once. The top ten constitute almost 4% of the sample.

Source material: peripheral blood. Recombination linked TRBV3-1 (or the pseudogene TRBV3-2) to TRBJ1-5; matching of 6 bases hints at TRBD1 as the D gene. This TCR was sampled from a woman older than 75 with acute or convalescent COVID-19. The CDR3 region has the sequence CASSHDRLFRGGNQPQHF. The DNA sequence is as follows: TGTGCCAGCAGCCATGATCGGTTATTCAGGGGAGGCAATCAGCCCCAGCATTTT.